Given below is one T cell receptor beta chain in context. Antigen: not known. This record belongs to a study of PD-1 blockade in classical Hodgkin lymphoma. Study information: Intravenous infusions of nivolumab 3 mg/kg reached patients every 2 weeks. Study-level results: Complete responders possessed baseline diversity comparable to newly diagnosed patients. The causes of the repertoire differences, possibly disease activity or prior therapy, remain undefined.

Here immunoSEQ multiplex PCR was the method, and the copy in TCRdb shows in-frame clones only, minus some. The data show tens of thousands of clones, 60% to 85% seen once. In every patient, relapse followed autologous stem cell transplantation, while exposure to brentuximab vedotin differed. V gave up 1 base and J gave up 0 bases; unmatched junction bases: 5. The CDR3 runs 17 residues. Germline V lookup: CDR1 SEHNR, CDR2 FQNEAQ (reference sequence). The chain is built from TRBV7-9 and TRBJ2-2; 7 bases fit TRBD2. The sequence was obtained from a human donor with classical Hodgkin lymphoma. Specimen: peripheral blood mononuclear cells (PBMCs), collected at baseline. The CDR3 DNA sequence: TGTGCCAGCAGCTTAGTCAGCGGGGATGCGAACACCGGGGAGCTGTTTTTT. Residues: CASSLVSGDANTGELFF.